These T cell receptor beta chains were read from a single sample in a study of blood T cell repertoires in COVID-19. Produced via immunoSEQ multiplex PCR; TCRdb's table is partial and in-frame only. The sample has fewer than 150,000 clones, around 84% seen once. The sequenced sample was peripheral blood. These receptors all come from a woman aged 40 to 55 with acute or convalescent COVID-19. CDR3s include the opening cysteine and the closing phenylalanine or tryptophan. The order of the fields is D gene, CDR3 length, V gene, J gene, clone size, CDR3 protein, CDR3 DNA. D genes are given only for firm matches. A clone size is listed for some rows: how often the clone was seen (once, few, many), or a class if it is expanded.

.	13	TRBV7-2	TRBJ2-7	once	CASSSGSYYEQYF	TGTGCCAGCAGCTCAGGATCTTACTACGAGCAGTACTTC
TRBD2	16	TRBV7-2	TRBJ2-3	.	CASSFVGGAYTDTQYF	TGTGCCAGCAGCTTTGTCGGGGGGGCCTACACAGATACGCAGTATTTT
.	14	TRBV30	TRBJ1-1	.	CAWSEGGSRTEAFF	TGTGCCTGGAGTGAAGGGGGATCGAGGACTGAAGCTTTCTTT
TRBD2	16	TRBV11-2	TRBJ2-1	.	CASTLGLAGGYNEQFF	TGTGCCAGCACACTTGGACTAGCGGGGGGTTACAATGAGCAGTTCTTC
TRBD1	17	TRBV7-2	TRBJ1-2	.	CASSLVVDGQGKYGYTF	TGTGCCAGCAGCTTAGTGGTCGACGGACAGGGGAAGTATGGCTACACCTTC
TRBD1	15	TRBV5-4	TRBJ1-4	.	CASSLPGQGVEKLFF	TGTGCCAGCAGCTTACCGGGACAGGGGGTTGAAAAACTGTTTTTT
.	14	TRBV7-9	TRBJ1-6	.	CASAGDTRNSPLHF	TGTGCCAGCGCCGGGGACACACGTAATTCACCCCTCCACTTT
TRBD1	15	TRBV19	TRBJ2-5	.	CASSISGQGRETQYF	TGTGCCAGTAGTATCTCGGGACAGGGGAGAGAGACCCAGTACTTC
TRBD1	16	TRBV24-1	TRBJ2-2	.	CATSDSRQGVTGELFF	TGTGCCACCAGTGATTCGAGGCAGGGGGTGACCGGGGAGCTGTTTTTT
.	14	TRBV18	TRBJ2-5	once	CASSSSWGRETQYF	TGTGCCAGCTCATCCTCTTGGGGGCGCGAGACCCAGTACTTC
.	11	TRBV5-4	TRBJ2-1	.	CASSSYNEQFF	TGTGCCAGCAGCTCGTACAATGAGCAGTTCTTC
TRBD1	13	TRBV6-6	TRBJ1-2	.	CASTYRDRERYTF	TGTGCCAGCACCTACCGGGACAGGGAACGATACACCTTC
TRBD2	14	TRBV7-2	TRBJ2-7	.	CASSLAGRVYEQYF	TGTGCCAGCAGCTTAGCCGGGAGGGTCTACGAGCAGTACTTC
.	15	TRBV7-9	TRBJ1-2	.	CASSRKGPTNYGYTF	TGTGCCAGCAGCCGAAAGGGGCCAACTAACTATGGCTACACCTTC
TRBD1	15	TRBV7-2	TRBJ1-6	.	CASSLLTGGNSPLHF	TGTGCCAGCAGCTTACTGACAGGGGGGAATTCACCCCTCCACTTT
.	13	TRBV18	TRBJ1-5	.	CASSPPGNQPQHF	TGTGCCAGCTCACCACCCGGGAATCAGCCCCAGCATTTT
.	14	TRBV7-8	TRBJ1-1	.	CASSLIPEVTEAFF	TGTGCCAGCAGCTTAATCCCGGAGGTCACTGAAGCTTTCTTT
.	16	TRBV7-6	TRBJ2-7	.	CASSLDSGGKSREQYF	TGTGCCAGCAGCTTAGATTCCGGGGGTAAATCGAGGGAGCAGTACTTC
.	13	TRBV5-1	TRBJ1-2	.	CASSLGGSDGYTF	TGCGCCAGCAGCTTGGGGGGCTCGGATGGCTACACCTTC
TRBD1	17	TRBV19	TRBJ1-5	.	CASNLRDRVVMGQPQHF	TGTGCCAGCAACCTCCGGGACAGGGTGGTTATGGGTCAGCCCCAGCATTTT
.	13	TRBV19	TRBJ1-2	.	CATSAIGYGGYTF	TGTGCCACTAGCGCAATCGGGTATGGCGGCTACACCTTC
TRBD1	14	TRBV18	TRBJ1-6	.	CASSRDRENSPLHF	TGTGCCAGCTCTCGGGACAGGGAGAATTCACCCCTCCACTTT
.	14	TRBV25-1	TRBJ1-6	.	CASSDNNYNSPLHF	TGTGCCAGCAGTGACAACAACTATAATTCACCCCTCCACTTT
TRBD1	14	TRBV6-5	TRBJ2-7	few	CASSYSGRGHPLYF	TGTGCCAGCAGTTACTCGGGTAGGGGGCATCCTCTATACTTC
TRBD1	17	TRBV7-9	TRBJ1-1	.	CASSLAGPAGGQGEAFF	TGTGCCAGCAGCTTAGCTGGTCCCGCAGGGGGCCAAGGTGAAGCTTTCTTT
.	17	TRBV19	TRBJ2-2	few	CASIRSWGAPNTGELFF	TGTGCCAGTATAAGGAGTTGGGGAGCTCCGAACACCGGGGAGCTGTTTTTT
TRBD1	13	TRBV18	TRBJ1-4	.	CASSLEGQQKLFF	TGTGCCAGCTCACTAGAGGGACAGCAAAAACTGTTTTTT
.	16	TRBV7-8	TRBJ2-2	.	CASSLTLLGTSGELFF	TGTGCCAGCAGCTTAACCTTACTAGGGACATCCGGGGAGCTGTTTTTT
TRBD1	14	TRBV30	TRBJ2-5	.	CAWRDRGRRETQYF	TGTGCCTGGAGGGACAGGGGGCGCCGGGAGACCCAGTACTTC
.	13	TRBV6-6	TRBJ2-7	.	CASSYLTPYEQYF	TGTGCCAGCAGTTACTTAACACCTTACGAGCAGTACTTC
.	12	TRBV2	TRBJ1-1	.	CASRAPLGEAFF	TGTGCCAGCAGAGCCCCCCTCGGTGAAGCTTTCTTT
TRBD1	14	TRBV5-1	TRBJ2-2	.	CASSLGQGFGELFF	TGCGCCAGCAGCTTGGGACAGGGGTTCGGGGAGCTGTTTTTT
.	15	TRBV5-6	TRBJ1-6	.	CASSLMGGTNSPLHF	TGTGCCAGCAGCCTCATGGGGGGAACTAATTCACCCCTCCACTTT
.	14	TRBV20-1	TRBJ1-2	once	CSASNRAGAYGYTF	TGCAGTGCCAGTAATCGGGCAGGGGCCTATGGCTACACCTTC
.	11	TRBV20-1	TRBJ2-7	.	CSARALTGTPF	TGCAGTGCTAGGGCCTTGACAGGGACTCCTTTC
TRBD1	14	TRBV3-1/TRBV3-2	TRBJ1-2	.	CASSPGQGYYGYTF	TGTGCCAGCAGCCCTGGACAGGGTTACTATGGCTACACCTTC
.	12	TRBV10-1	TRBJ2-7	.	CASSEPYYEQYF	TGCGCCAGCAGTGAGCCTTACTACGAGCAGTACTTC
TRBD2	18	TRBV5-1	TRBJ2-7	.	CASSLAGLAGAYSYEQYF	TGCGCCAGCAGCTTGGCCGGACTAGCGGGGGCTTACTCCTACGAGCAGTACTTC
.	13	TRBV6-5	TRBJ2-3	once	CASSYRRSDTQYF	TGTGCCAGCAGTTACCGGCGGTCGGATACGCAGTATTTT
.	16	TRBV5-6	TRBJ1-5	.	CASSFLGGASNQPQHF	TGTGCCAGCAGCTTCCTAGGGGGGGCGAGCAATCAGCCCCAGCATTTT
TRBD1	15	TRBV5-8	TRBJ1-2	.	CASSAYRGLPYGYTF	TGTGCCAGCAGCGCCTACAGGGGGCTACCCTATGGCTACACCTTC
.	13	TRBV19	TRBJ1-2	once	CASSTWGDYGYTF	TGTGCCAGTAGTACGTGGGGGGACTATGGCTACACCTTC
TRBD1	15	TRBV3-1/TRBV3-2	TRBJ2-7	.	CASSLIGTGTYEQYF	TGTGCCAGCAGCCTCATCGGGACAGGGACCTACGAGCAGTACTTC
.	13	TRBV14	TRBJ1-4	once	CASSQGLYEKLFF	TGTGCCAGCAGCCAGGGGCTGTATGAAAAACTGTTTTTT
TRBD1	17	TRBV18	TRBJ2-1	.	CASSPATGTGSRAEQFF	TGTGCCAGCTCACCGGCTACGGGGACAGGGAGTCGGGCTGAGCAGTTCTTC
.	14	TRBV15	TRBJ1-4	.	CATSRDRSNEKLFF	TGTGCCACCAGCAGGGACAGATCTAATGAAAAACTGTTTTTT
.	14	TRBV7-9	TRBJ2-5	once	CASSLFGREETQYF	TGTGCCAGCAGCTTATTTGGCAGGGAAGAGACCCAGTACTTC
.	13	TRBV6-5	TRBJ1-3	.	CASSYFPGNTIYF	TGTGCCAGCAGTTATTTTCCGGGAAACACCATATATTTT